This TCR beta chain was found in a study of blood T cells in healthy people across ages. Combining a sample-barcoded 5' primer with a J-beta primer mix, a second PCR ran for about 6 to 11 cycles. MiXCR, applied by TCRdb to the 5' RACE reads, yields one record per CDR3 protein. The sample includes about 930,000 distinct CDR3 sequences, 25% to 35% of them seen just once. Total RNA extracted from each sample amounted to at least 6 micrograms. Study-wide points: TCR beta diversity was tightly associated with the proportion of naive T cells.

CDR3 size: 19 residues. CDR1 and CDR2 (germline): SGHRS, YFSETQ. About this clonotype: The antigen is not known. One junction end disagrees with the germline gene, perhaps due to a read error.

The same sample was also studied in work on T cells of mothers and their children. As that study records: Researchers report slightly higher, though non-significant, overlap in related mother-child pairs than in unrelated pairs. Sequencing revealed no T cell clones that were persistent and microchimeric.

The chain joins TRBV5-1 to TRBJ2-5; TRBD2 aligns across 14 bases. Sequencing input: blood. This clonotype was obtained from a woman between 40 and 55 years old in good health. This CDR3 is CAGSPGLAGGKPQGETQYF. The CDR3 region has the DNA TGCGCCGGCAGCCCCGGACTAGCGGGAGGCAAGCCTCAAGGGGAGACCCAGTACTTC.